This TCR beta chain was recorded in a study of EBV T-cell therapy then PD-1 blockade in nasopharyngeal carcinoma. The treatment was: AdE1-LMPpoly-expanded autologous EBV-specific T-cell therapy followed by anti-PD-1 nivolumab. The table came from immunoSEQ multiplex PCR; TCRdb's copy has only in-frame clones and leaves some out. Among over 15,000 clones listed, around 82% were seen once. Concerning this clone itself: The antigen remains unidentified.

The sequencing here drew on CD8+ T cells from blood, taken at roughly day 35 from a patient whose treatment included autologous EBV-specific T cells and nivolumab. This receptor was taken from a man between 35 and 55 years old with nasopharyngeal carcinoma.

The CDR3 here is CAISFKAHRGETQYF. Written as DNA, the CDR3 is TGTGCCATCAGTTTCAAGGCCCACAGGGGAGAGACCCAGTACTTC. This chain uses TRBV10-3 with TRBJ2-5; 7 nucleotides match TRBD1. Germline CDR1 ENHRY, CDR2 SYGVKD. The CDR3 has 15 residues. Trimming cost V 5 bases and J 4 bases; bases outside gene matches: 10.